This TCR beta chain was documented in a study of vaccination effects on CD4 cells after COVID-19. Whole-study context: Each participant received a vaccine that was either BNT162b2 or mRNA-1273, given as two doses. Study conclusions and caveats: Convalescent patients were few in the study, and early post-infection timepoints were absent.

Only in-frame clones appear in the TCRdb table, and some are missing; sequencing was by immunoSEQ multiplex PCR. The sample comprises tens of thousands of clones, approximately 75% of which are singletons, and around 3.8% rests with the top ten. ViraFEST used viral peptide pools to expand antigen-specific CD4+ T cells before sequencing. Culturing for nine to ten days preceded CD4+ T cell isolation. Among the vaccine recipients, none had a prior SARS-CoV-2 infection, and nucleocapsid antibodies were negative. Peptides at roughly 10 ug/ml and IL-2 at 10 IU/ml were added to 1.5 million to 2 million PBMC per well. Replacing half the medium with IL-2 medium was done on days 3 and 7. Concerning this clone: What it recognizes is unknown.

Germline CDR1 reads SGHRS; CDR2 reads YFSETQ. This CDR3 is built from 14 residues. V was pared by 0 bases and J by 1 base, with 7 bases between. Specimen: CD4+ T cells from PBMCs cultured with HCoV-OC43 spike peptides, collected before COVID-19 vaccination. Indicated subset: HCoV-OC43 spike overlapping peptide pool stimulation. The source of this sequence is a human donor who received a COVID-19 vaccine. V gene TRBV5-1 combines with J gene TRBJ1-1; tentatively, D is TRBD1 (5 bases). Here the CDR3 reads CASSLATANTEAFF. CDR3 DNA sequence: TGCGCCAGCAGCTTGGCGACAGCGAACACTGAAGCTTTCTTT.